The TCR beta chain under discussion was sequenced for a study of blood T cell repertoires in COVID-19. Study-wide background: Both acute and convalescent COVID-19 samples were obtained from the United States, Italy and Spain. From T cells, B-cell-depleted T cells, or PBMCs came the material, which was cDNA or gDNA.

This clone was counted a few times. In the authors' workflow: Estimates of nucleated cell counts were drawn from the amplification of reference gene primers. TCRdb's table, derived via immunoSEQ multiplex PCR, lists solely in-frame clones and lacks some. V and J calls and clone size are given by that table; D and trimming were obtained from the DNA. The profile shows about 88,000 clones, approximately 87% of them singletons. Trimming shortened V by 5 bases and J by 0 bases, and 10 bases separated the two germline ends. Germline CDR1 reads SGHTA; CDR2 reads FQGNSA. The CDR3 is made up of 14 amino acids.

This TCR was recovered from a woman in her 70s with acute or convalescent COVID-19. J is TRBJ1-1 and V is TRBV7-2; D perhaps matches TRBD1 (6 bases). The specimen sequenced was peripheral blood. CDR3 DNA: TGTGCCAGCAGCCCAGACAGGATGAACACTGAAGCTTTCTTT. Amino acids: CASSPDRMNTEAFF.